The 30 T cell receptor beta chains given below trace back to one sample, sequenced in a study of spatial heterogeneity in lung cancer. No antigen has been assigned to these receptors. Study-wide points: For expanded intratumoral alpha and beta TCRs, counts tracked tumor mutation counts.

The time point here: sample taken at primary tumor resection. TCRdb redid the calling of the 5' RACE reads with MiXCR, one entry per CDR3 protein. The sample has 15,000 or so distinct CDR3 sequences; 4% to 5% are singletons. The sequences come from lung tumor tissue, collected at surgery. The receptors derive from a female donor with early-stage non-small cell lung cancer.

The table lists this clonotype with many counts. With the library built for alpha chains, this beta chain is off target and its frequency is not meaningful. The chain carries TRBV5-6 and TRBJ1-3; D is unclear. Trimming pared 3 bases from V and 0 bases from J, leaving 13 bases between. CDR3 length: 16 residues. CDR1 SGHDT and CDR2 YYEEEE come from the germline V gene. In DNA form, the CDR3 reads TGTGCCAGCAGCTCTGACGGACTACTCTCTGGAAACACCATATATTTT. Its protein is CASSSDGLLSGNTIYF.

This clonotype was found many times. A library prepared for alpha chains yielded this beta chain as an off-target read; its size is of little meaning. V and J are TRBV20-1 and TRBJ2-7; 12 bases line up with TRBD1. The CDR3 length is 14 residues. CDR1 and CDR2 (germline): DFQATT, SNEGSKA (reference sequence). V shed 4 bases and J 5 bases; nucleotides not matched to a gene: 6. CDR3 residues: CSATSGTGGNEQYF. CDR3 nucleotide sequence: TGCAGTGCTACCTCCGGGACAGGGGGCAACGAGCAGTACTTC.

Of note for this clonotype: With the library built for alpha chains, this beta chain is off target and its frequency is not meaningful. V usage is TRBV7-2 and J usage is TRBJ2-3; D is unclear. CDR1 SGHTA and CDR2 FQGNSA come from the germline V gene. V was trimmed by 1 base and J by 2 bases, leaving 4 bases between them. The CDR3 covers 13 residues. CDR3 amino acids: CASSLEFTDTQYF. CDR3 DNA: TGTGCCAGCAGCTTAGAATTCACAGATACGCAGTATTTT. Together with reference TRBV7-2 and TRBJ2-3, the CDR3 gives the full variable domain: GAGVSQSPSNKVTEKGKDVELRCDPISGHTALYWYRQSLGQGLEFLIYFQGNSAPDKSGLPSDRFSAERTGGSVSTLTIQRTQQEDSAVYLCASSLEFTDTQYFGPGTRLTVL.

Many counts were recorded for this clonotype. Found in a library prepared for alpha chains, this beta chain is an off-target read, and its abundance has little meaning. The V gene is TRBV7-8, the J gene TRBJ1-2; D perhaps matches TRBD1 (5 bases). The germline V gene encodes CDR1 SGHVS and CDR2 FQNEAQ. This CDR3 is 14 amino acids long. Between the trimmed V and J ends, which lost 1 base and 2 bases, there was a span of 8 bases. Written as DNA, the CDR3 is TGTGCCAGCAGCTTAGACAGGCTGAACTATGGCTACACCTTC. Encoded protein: CASSLDRLNYGYTF.

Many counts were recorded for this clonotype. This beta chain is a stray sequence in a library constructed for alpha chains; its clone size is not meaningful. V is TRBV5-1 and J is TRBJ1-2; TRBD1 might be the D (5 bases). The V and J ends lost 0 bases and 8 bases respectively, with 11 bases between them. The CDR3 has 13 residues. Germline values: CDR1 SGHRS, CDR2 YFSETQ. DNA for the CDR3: TGCGCCAGCAGCTTGGCCCCGACAGAGGGCTACACCTTC. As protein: CASSLAPTEGYTF.

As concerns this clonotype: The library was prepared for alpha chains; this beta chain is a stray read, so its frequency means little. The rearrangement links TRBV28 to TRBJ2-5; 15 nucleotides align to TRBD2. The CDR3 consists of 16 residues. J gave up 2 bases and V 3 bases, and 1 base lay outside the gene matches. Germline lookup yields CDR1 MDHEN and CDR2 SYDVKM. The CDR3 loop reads CASSLGTSGGQETQYF. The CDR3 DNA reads TGTGCCAGCAGTTTGGGGACTAGCGGGGGGCAAGAGACCCAGTACTTC.

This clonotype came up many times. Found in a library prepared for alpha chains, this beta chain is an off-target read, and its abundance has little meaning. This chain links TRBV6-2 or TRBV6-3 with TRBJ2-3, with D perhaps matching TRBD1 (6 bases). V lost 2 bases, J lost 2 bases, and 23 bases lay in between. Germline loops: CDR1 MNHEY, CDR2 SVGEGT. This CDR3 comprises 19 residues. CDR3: CASSYPSQGTGLSTDTQYF. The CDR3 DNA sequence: TGTGCCAGCAGTTACCCATCCCAAGGCACAGGGCTTTCCACAGATACGCAGTATTTT.

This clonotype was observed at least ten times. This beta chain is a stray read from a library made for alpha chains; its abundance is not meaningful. Here the CDR3 DNA reads TGCAGTGCTAGAGGTTATACAGGGGGCCATGGCTACACCTTC. It yields the protein CSARGYTGGHGYTF. The chain employs TRBV20-1 and TRBJ1-2, with 9 positions matching TRBD1. Germline V gives CDR1 DFQATT, CDR2 SNEGSKA (reference sequence). The V and J ends lost 1 base and 6 bases, in that order; junction bases with no gene match: 6. The CDR3 consists of 14 residues.

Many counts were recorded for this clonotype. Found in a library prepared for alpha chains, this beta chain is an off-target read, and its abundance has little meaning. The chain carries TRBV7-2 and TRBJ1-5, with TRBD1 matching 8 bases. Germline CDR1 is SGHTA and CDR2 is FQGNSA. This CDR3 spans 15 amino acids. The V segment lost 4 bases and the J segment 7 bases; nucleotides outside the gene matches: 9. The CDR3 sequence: CASSSRQGAGQPQHF. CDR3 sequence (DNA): TGTGCCAGCAGCTCGCGCCAGGGGGCTGGGCAGCCCCAGCATTTT.

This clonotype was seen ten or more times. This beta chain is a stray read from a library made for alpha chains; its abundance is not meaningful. The CDR3 is CASSFTRGGATGELFF. The CDR3 DNA is TGTGCCAGCAGTTTTACGCGGGGGGGTGCCACCGGGGAGCTGTTTTTT. V is TRBV7-6 and J is TRBJ2-2; TRBD2 matches 9 bases. CDR3 length: 16 residues. Germline V gene sequence: CDR1 SGHVS, CDR2 FNYEAQ. With 6 bases clipped from V and 4 bases from J, the junction kept 9 bases outside the gene matches.

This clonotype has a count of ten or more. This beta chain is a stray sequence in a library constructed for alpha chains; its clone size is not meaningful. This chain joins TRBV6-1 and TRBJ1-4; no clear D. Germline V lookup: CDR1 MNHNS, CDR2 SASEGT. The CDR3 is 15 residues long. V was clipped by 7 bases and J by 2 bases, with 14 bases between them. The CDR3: CASKLQWATNEKLFF. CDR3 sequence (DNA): TGTGCCAGCAAATTACAGTGGGCGACTAATGAAAAACTGTTTTTT.

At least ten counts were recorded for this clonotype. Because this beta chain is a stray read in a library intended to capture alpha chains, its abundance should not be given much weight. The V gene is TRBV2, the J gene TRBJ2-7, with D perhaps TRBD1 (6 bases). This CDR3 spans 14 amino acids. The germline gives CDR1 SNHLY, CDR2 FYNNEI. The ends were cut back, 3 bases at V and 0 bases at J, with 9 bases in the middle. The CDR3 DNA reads TGTGCCAGCAGTGATAGGGACACCTCCTACGAGCAGTACTTC. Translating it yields CASSDRDTSYEQYF.

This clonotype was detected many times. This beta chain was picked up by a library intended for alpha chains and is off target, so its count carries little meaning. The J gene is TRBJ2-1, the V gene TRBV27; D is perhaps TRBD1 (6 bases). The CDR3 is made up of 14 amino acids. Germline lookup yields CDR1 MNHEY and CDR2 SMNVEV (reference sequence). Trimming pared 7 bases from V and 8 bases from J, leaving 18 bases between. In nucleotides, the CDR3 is TGTGCCAGCATTCGCCAAGGGGGTAGTGATGAGCAGTTCTTC. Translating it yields CASIRQGGSDEQFF.

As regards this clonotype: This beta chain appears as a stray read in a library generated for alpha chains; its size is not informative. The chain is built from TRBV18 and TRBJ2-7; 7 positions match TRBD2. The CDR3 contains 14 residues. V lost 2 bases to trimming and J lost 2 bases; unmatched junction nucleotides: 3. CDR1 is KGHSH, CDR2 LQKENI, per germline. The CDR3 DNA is TGTGCCAGCTCACCAGAAGGGACTACCTACGAGCAGTACTTC. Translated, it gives CASSPEGTTYEQYF.

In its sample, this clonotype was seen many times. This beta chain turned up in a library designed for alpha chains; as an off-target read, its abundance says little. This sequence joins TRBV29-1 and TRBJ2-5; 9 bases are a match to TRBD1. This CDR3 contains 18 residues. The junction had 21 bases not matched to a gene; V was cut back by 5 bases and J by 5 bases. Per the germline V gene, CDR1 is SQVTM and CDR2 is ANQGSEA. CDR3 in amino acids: CSVTDRGSFLDPGETQYF. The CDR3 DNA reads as TGCAGCGTTACAGACAGGGGGAGCTTTTTGGACCCCGGGGAGACCCAGTACTTC. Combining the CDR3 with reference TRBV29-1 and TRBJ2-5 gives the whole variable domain SAVISQKPSRDICQRGTSLTIQCQVDSQVTMMFWYRQQPGQSLTLIATANQGSEATYESGFVIDKFPISRPNLTFSTLTVSNMSPEDSSIYLCSVTDRGSFLDPGETQYFGPGTRLLVL.

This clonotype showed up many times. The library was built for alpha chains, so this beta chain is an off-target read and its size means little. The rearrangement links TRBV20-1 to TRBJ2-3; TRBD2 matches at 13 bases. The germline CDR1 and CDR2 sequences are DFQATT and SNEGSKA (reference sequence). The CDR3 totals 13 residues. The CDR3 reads CRTSGGTGDTQYF. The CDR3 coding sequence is TGCAGGACTAGCGGGGGGACGGGGGATACGCAGTATTTT.

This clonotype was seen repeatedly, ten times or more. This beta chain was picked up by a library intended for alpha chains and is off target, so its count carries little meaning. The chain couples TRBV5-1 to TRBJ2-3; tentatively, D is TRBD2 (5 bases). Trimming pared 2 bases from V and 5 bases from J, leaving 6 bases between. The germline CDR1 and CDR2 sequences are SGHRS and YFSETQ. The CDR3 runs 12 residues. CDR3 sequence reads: CASSFGGDTQYF. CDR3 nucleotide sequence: TGCGCCAGCAGCTTTGGAGGAGATACGCAGTATTTT.

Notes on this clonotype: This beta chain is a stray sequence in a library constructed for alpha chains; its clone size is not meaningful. This CDR3 is CASAGDTQYF. CDR3 nucleotide sequence: TGTGCCAGCGCGGGAGATACGCAGTATTTT. The chain is built from TRBV11-3 and TRBJ2-3, with D maybe TRBD2 (5 bases). CDR3 length equals 10 residues. Germline V CDR1 and CDR2: SGHNT, YENEEA. V lost 8 bases and J lost 5, with 5 bases in between.

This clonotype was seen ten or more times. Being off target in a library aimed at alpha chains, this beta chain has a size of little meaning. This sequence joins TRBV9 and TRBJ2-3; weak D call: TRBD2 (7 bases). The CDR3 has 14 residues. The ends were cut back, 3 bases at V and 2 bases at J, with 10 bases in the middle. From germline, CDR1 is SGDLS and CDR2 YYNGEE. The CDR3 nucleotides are TGTGCCAGCAGCGAGGGGGGGACCACAGATACGCAGTATTTT. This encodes CASSEGGTTDTQYF.

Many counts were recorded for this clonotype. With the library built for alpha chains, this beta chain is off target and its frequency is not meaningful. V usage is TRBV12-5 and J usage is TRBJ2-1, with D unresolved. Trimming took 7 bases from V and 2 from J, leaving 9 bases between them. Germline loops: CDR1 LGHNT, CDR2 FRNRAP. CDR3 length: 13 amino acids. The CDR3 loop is CASALGPYNEQFF. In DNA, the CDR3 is TGTGCTAGTGCCCTCGGGCCCTACAATGAGCAGTTCTTC.

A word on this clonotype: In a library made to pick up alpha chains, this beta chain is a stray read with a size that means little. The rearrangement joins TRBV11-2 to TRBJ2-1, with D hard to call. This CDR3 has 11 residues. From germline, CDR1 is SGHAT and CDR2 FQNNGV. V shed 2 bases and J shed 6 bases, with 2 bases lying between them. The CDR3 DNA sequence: TGTGCCAGCAGCTTAAGCAATGAGCAGTTCTTC. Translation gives CASSLSNEQFF.

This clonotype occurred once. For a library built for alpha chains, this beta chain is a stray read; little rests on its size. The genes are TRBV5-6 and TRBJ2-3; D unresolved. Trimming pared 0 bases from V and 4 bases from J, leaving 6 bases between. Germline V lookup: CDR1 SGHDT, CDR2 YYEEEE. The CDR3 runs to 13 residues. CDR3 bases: TGTGCCAGCAGCTTGGGGCGATCAGATACGCAGTATTTT. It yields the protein CASSLGRSDTQYF.

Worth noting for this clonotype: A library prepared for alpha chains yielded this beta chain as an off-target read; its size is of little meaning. CDR3 sequence: CASSYTSREPQHF. The CDR3 DNA sequence: TGTGCCAGCAGTTATACCTCAAGGGAGCCCCAGCATTTT. This chain uses TRBV6-2 or TRBV6-3 with TRBJ1-5; D uncertain. Germline V gives CDR1 MNHEY, CDR2 SVGEGT. The CDR3 totals 13 residues. Deletions cut 3 bases from V and 8 bases from J, with 11 bases between.

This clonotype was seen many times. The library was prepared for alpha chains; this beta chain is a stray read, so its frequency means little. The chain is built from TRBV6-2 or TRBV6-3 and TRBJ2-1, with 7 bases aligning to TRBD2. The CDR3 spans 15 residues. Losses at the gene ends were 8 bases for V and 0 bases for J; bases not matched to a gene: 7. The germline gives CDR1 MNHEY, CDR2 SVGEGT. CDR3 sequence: CASRRGSSSYNEQFF. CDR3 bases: TGTGCCAGCCGGCGGGGGTCCTCCTCCTACAATGAGCAGTTCTTC.

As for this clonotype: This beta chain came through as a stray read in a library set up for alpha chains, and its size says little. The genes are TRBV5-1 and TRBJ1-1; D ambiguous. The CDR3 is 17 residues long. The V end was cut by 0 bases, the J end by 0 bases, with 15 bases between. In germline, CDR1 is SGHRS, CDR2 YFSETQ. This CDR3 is CASSLGMQPTLNTEAFF. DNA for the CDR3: TGCGCCAGCAGCTTGGGGATGCAGCCTACCCTGAACACTGAAGCTTTCTTT. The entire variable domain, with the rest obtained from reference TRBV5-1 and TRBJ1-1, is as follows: KAGVTQTPRYLIKTRGQQVTLSCSPISGHRSVSWYQQTPGQGLQFLFEYFSETQRNKGNFPGRFSGRQFSNSRSEMNVSTLELGDSALYLCASSLGMQPTLNTEAFFGQGTRLTVV.

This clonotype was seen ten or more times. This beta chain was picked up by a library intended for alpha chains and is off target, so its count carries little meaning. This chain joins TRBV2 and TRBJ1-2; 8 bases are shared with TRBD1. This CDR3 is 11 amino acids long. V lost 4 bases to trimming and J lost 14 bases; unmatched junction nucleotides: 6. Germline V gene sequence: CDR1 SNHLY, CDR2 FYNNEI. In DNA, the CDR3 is TGTGCCAGCAGTGTTGACAGGGGTAGTACCTTC. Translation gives CASSVDRGSTF.

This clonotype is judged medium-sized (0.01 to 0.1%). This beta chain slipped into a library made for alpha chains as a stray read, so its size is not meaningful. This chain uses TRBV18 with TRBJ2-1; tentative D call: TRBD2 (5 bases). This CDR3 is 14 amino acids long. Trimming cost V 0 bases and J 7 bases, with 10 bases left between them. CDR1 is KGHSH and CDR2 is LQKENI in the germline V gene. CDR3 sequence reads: CASSPPVRRNEQFF. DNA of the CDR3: TGTGCCAGCTCACCACCAGTAAGGAGGAATGAGCAGTTCTTC.

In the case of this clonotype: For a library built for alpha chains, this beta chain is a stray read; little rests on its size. The CDR3 loop is CASSLAPGQGRMQYF. The CDR3 nucleotides read TGCGCCAGCAGCTTGGCCCCGGGACAGGGTCGGATGCAGTACTTC. The chain combines TRBV5-1 with TRBJ2-7; 9 nucleotides match TRBD1. Germline V gene lookup returns CDR1 SGHRS and CDR2 YFSETQ. The CDR3 consists of 15 residues. V lost 0 bases, J lost 9 bases, and 10 bases stayed unmatched.

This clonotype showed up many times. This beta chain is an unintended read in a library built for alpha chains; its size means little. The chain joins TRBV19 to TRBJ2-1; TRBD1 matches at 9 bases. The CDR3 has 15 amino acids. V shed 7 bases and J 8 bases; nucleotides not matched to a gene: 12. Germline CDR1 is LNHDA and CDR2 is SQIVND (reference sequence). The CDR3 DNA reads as TGTGCCAGTAAATATAGGGACAGGGTCTCTCATGAGCAGTTCTTC. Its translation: CASKYRDRVSHEQFF.

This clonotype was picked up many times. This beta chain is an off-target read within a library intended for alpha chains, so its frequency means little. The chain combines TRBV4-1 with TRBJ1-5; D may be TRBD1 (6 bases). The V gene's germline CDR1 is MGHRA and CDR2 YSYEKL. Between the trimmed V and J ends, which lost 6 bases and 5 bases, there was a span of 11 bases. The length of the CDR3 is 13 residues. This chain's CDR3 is CASSWEGDQPQHF. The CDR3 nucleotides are TGCGCCAGCAGTTGGGAGGGGGATCAGCCCCAGCATTTT.